This TCR beta chain was profiled in a study of cytomegalovirus exposure and HLA in healthy donors. This clone appeared once. CDR3 length: 16 residues. Germline V gene lookup returns CDR1 SGHRS and CDR2 YFSETQ. The primer mix had 60 Vbeta and 13 Jbeta primers. Assay: immunoSEQ multiplex PCR; the TCRdb copy retains only in-frame clones and omits some. The sample shows some 83,000 clones, just under 75% of them seen only once. The J gene is TRBJ2-5, the V gene TRBV5-1, with 12 bases aligning to TRBD2. TRBJ2-7 matches the DNA end more closely, so the J call is doubtful. This receptor was taken from a man in his sixties in good health and CMV-seronegative. Sequenced sample: PBMCs. The CDR3 spells CATSTSGGALSYEQYF. CDR3 in DNA: TGCGCCACTTCGACTAGCGGGGGTGCTCTCTCCTACGAGCAGTACTTC.